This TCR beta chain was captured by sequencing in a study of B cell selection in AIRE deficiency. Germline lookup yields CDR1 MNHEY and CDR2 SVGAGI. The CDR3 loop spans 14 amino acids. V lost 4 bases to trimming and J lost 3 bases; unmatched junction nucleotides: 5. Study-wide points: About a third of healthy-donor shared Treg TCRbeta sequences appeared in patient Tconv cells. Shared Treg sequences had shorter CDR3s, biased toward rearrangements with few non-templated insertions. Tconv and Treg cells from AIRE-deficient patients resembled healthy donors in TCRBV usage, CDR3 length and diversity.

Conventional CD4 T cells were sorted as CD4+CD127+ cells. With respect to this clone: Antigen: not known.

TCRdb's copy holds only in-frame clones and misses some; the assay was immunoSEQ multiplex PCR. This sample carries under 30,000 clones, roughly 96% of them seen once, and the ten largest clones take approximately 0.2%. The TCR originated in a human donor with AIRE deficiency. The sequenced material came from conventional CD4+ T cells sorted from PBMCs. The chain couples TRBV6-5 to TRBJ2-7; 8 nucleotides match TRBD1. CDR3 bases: TGTGCCAGCAGTTGGGGACAGGCATACTACGAGCAGTACTTC. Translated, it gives CASSWGQAYYEQYF.